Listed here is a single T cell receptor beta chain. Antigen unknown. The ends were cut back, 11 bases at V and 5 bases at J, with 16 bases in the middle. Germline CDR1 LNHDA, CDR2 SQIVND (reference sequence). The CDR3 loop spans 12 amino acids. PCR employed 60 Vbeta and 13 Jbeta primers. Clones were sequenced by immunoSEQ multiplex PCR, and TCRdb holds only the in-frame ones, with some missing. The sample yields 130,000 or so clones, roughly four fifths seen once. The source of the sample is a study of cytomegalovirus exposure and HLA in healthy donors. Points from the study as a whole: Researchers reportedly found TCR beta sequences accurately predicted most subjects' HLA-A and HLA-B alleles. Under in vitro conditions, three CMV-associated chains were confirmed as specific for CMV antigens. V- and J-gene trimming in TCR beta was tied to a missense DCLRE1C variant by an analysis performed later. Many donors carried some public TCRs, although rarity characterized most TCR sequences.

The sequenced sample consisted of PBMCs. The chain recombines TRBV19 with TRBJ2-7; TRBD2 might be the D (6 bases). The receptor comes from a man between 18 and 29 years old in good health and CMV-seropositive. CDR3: CAVGPPGDEQYF. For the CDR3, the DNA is TGTGCCGTAGGGCCCCCGGGGGACGAGCAGTACTTC.